Each of the 29 T cell receptor beta chains below was sequenced from the same sample in a study of cytomegalovirus exposure and HLA in healthy donors. The PCR contained 60 Vbeta and 13 Jbeta primers. TCRdb keeps only in-frame clones here, not all; method: immunoSEQ multiplex PCR. Here the sample spans more than 90,000 clones, approximately 79% being singletons. What was sequenced was PBMCs. Source of these receptors: a man in his fifties or sixties in good health and CMV-seropositive.

The chain links TRBV27 to TRBJ1-2; perhaps TRBD1 as D (6 bases). This CDR3 has 14 residues. Germline CDR1 MNHEY, CDR2 SMNVEV (reference sequence). The V end was cut by 0 bases, the J end by 8 bases, with 13 bases between. In DNA, the CDR3 is TGTGCCAGCAGTTTATCCAGGGGAGGGATCGGCTACACCTTC. Translated: CASSLSRGGIGYTF.

This clone was counted between two and nine times. The chain has TRBV28 and TRBJ2-7, with TRBD1 matching 9 bases. J gave up 3 bases and V 4 bases, and 4 bases lay outside the gene matches. The germline V gene has CDR1 MDHEN and CDR2 SYDVKM. The length of the CDR3 is 14 residues. CDR3 nucleotide sequence: TGTGCCAGCAGTTCCGGGACAGGGCTCTACGAGCAGTACTTC. Translated, it gives CASSSGTGLYEQYF. The whole variable domain, remainder taken from reference TRBV28 and TRBJ2-7, is DVKVTQSSRYLVKRTGEKVFLECVQDMDHENMFWYRQDPGLGLRLIYFSYDVKMKEKGDIPEGYSVSREKKERFSLILESASTNQTSMYLCASSSGTGLYEQYFGPGTRLTVT.

The chain combines TRBV13 with TRBJ2-7; D perhaps matches TRBD1 (5 bases). V was shortened by 4 bases and J by 2 bases, with 9 bases between the two germline ends. CDR3 size: 13 residues. Per germline, CDR1 PRHDT and CDR2 FYEKMQ (reference sequence). The CDR3 DNA sequence: TGTGCCAGCAGCTCCCAGGGCCCCTACGAGCAGTACTTC. Its translation: CASSSQGPYEQYF.

V gene TRBV2 combines with J gene TRBJ2-7; D is ambiguous. This CDR3 contains 11 residues. Germline-derived CDR1 and CDR2 are SNHLY and FYNNEI. V was shortened by 4 bases and J by 4 bases, with 5 bases between the two germline ends. CDR3 sequence (DNA): TGTGCCAGCAGTGGCCGGTACGAGCAGTACTTC. As protein: CASSGRYEQYF.

V usage is TRBV2 and J usage is TRBJ2-7, with 10 bases aligning to TRBD2. CDR1 SNHLY and CDR2 FYNNEI come from the germline V gene. This CDR3 contains 16 residues. V lost 7 bases and J lost 5; bases outside the gene matches: 14. This chain's CDR3 is CASKSFLAGGRNEQYF. CDR3 coding DNA: TGTGCCAGCAAGAGTTTCTTAGCGGGGGGCAGAAACGAGCAGTACTTC.

The J gene is TRBJ1-5, the V gene TRBV19; D possibly corresponds to TRBD1 (6 bases). The CDR3 totals 16 residues. Germline CDR1 LNHDA, CDR2 SQIVND (reference sequence). Trimming stripped 5 bases from V and 0 bases from J, with 14 bases between. The CDR3 sequence: CASSPDRQYSNQPQHF. The CDR3 DNA is TGTGCCAGTAGTCCGGACAGACAATATAGCAATCAGCCCCAGCATTTT.

CDR3 coding DNA: TGTGCCAGCAGTTTACGTTGGGAGACGGCAACTAATGAAAAACTGTTTTTT. It is translated as CASSLRWETATNEKLFF. This chain joins TRBV27 and TRBJ1-4; D gene unclear. Deletions cut 2 bases from V and 0 bases from J, with 13 bases between. CDR1 MNHEY and CDR2 SMNVEV come from the germline V gene (reference sequence). The CDR3 has 17 residues.

V gene TRBV11-2 combines with J gene TRBJ1-1; D is undetermined. The CDR3 is made up of 14 amino acids. The V gene lost 4 bases and the J gene lost 6 bases, with 15 bases spanning the gap. The germline gives CDR1 SGHAT, CDR2 FQNNGV. CDR3 loop: CASSSPASGSEAFF. The CDR3 region has the DNA TGTGCCAGCAGCTCCCCGGCATCGGGTTCTGAAGCTTTCTTT.

This chain uses TRBV5-6 with TRBJ2-6, with D maybe TRBD1 (6 bases). The V gene's germline CDR1 is SGHDT and CDR2 YYEEEE. Trimming cost V 3 bases and J 1 base, with 8 bases left between them. The CDR3 is 15 amino acids. The CDR3 sequence is CASSSQGSGANVLTF. In DNA, the CDR3 is TGTGCCAGCAGCTCTCAGGGGTCTGGGGCCAACGTCCTGACTTTC.

The chain joins TRBV7-2 to TRBJ1-2, with D hard to call. Looked up from germline, CDR1 is SGHTA and CDR2 is FQGNSA. This CDR3 has 15 amino acids. Trimming shortened V by 1 base and J by 8 bases, and 17 bases separated the two germline ends. CDR3 loop: CASSLDDGRSSGYTF. The CDR3 DNA sequence: TGTGCCAGCAGCTTAGACGACGGGCGATCTAGCGGCTACACCTTC.

V and J are TRBV25-1 and TRBJ2-5; weak D call: TRBD2 (5 bases). Germline-derived CDR1 and CDR2 are MGHDK and SYGVNS. V lost 2 bases and J 4 bases, leaving 14 bases between the germline ends. The CDR3 sequence is 15 residues long. The CDR3 loop reads CASSEVEGWGETQYF. The CDR3 nucleotides read TGTGCCAGCAGTGAAGTTGAGGGTTGGGGAGAGACCCAGTACTTC.

This clone has a single count. The rearrangement joins TRBV7-2 to TRBJ1-6; D remains ambiguous. The V gene's germline CDR1 is SGHTA and CDR2 FQGNSA. V lost 5 bases and J 6 bases, leaving 11 bases between the germline ends. The CDR3 runs 14 residues. CDR3 protein: CASSLGVINSPLHF. CDR3 bases: TGTGCCAGCAGCCTCGGGGTCATTAATTCACCCCTCCACTTT.

V and J are TRBV7-2 and TRBJ1-2; tentatively, D is TRBD1 (5 bases). Trimming left V 4 bases short and J 6 bases short, with 12 bases between. Germline assignment: CDR1 SGHTA and CDR2 FQGNSA. There are 13 residues in the CDR3. CDR3: CASSSDRRHGYTF. CDR3 nucleotide sequence: TGTGCCAGCAGCTCCGACAGAAGGCATGGCTACACCTTC.

This rearrangement joins TRBV23-1 to TRBJ2-7; 7 bases match TRBD1. TRBV23-1 is placed among ORFs of uncertain function. J was trimmed by 3 bases and V by 0 bases; bases with no gene match: 17. The CDR3 covers 19 residues. Here the CDR3 reads CASSQSKEGTDFFLYEQYF. CDR3 nucleotides: TGCGCCAGCAGTCAATCGAAGGAAGGGACAGATTTTTTCCTCTACGAGCAGTACTTC.

Only a few counts were recorded for this clone. An end of the junction differs from the germline gene, which may be a read error. The gene calls are TRBV5-6 and TRBJ2-3; TRBD2 matches 9 bases. The CDR3 runs to 13 residues. CDR1 and CDR2 from the germline V gene are SGHDT and YYEEEE. DNA for the CDR3: TGTGCCAGCAGCTCGGGGGCCGGGACTAGCTCAGCTTTT. This sequence encodes CASSSGAGTSSAF.

This chain connects TRBV18 to TRBJ2-3, with D tentatively TRBD1 (6 bases). This CDR3 has 15 residues. Germline-derived CDR1 and CDR2 are KGHSH and LQKENI. V dropped 6 bases and J dropped 0 bases, with 13 bases sitting between them. This CDR3 reads CASSGQTSSTDTQYF. The CDR3, as DNA: TGTGCCAGCTCCGGACAGACATCCAGCACAGATACGCAGTATTTT.

The rearrangement joins TRBV28 to TRBJ2-1, with 10 positions matching TRBD2. Germline CDR1 reads MDHEN; CDR2 reads SYDVKM. This CDR3 comprises 16 residues. Unmatched junction bases numbered 9, after V lost 5 bases and J lost 5 bases. CDR3 nucleotide sequence: TGTGCCAGCAGTCGATCATCTAGCGGGGGCCACAATGAGCAGTTCTTC. Residues: CASSRSSSGGHNEQFF.

This chain links TRBV28 with TRBJ2-1; 7 bases line up with TRBD1. Trimming took 5 bases from V and 9 from J; bases not matched to a gene: 4. Germline values: CDR1 MDHEN, CDR2 SYDVKM. The CDR3 is made up of 12 amino acids. For the CDR3, the DNA is TGTGCCAGCAGTCCTAGGGGGCTTGAGCAGTTCTTC. Translation gives CASSPRGLEQFF.

The V and J genes are TRBV5-6 and TRBJ2-1, with 10 bases identical to TRBD1. The CDR3 has 15 amino acids. Germline CDR1 reads SGHDT; CDR2 reads YYEEEE. J lost 7 bases, V lost 3 bases, and 7 bases had no gene match. As DNA, the CDR3 is TGTGCCAGCAGCTCGTGGACAGGGGGATCTAATGAGCAGTTCTTC. Translation gives CASSSWTGGSNEQFF.

This clone was recorded a few times. V is TRBV6-5 and J is TRBJ2-3, with a weak D call TRBD2 (6 bases). V was clipped by 5 bases and J by 1 base, with 7 bases between them. This CDR3 has 13 residues. Germline loops: CDR1 MNHEY, CDR2 SVGAGI. CDR3 DNA: TGTGCCAGCAGTGCTAGCGGCACAGATACGCAGTATTTT. This translates into CASSASGTDTQYF.

The V gene is TRBV6-6, the J gene TRBJ1-2; unclear D gene. This CDR3 has 15 amino acids. CDR1 and CDR2 (germline): MNHNY, SVGAGI (reference sequence). V was clipped by 2 bases and J by 3 bases, with 13 bases between them. CDR3 coding DNA: TGTGCCAGCAGTTACAGGGCCTGGGGAGACTATGGCTACACCTTC. Its translation is CASSYRAWGDYGYTF.

This clone was counted only a few times. This chain connects TRBV6-6 to TRBJ1-6; no firm D call. Germline V CDR1 and CDR2: MNHNY, SVGAGI (reference sequence). This CDR3 has 14 amino acids. The V and J ends lost 2 bases and 5 bases respectively, with 7 bases between them. DNA for the CDR3: TGTGCCAGCAGTTACGGAGGGAATAATTCACCCCTCCACTTT. This sequence encodes CASSYGGNNSPLHF.

Remarks on this clone: Other DNA sequences in this sample translate to the same CDR3. The J gene is TRBJ2-5, the V gene TRBV5-1, with D unclear. Germline-derived CDR1 and CDR2 are SGHRS and YFSETQ. This CDR3 is 12 amino acids long. Deletions cut 4 bases from V and 5 bases from J, with 9 bases between. Here the CDR3 reads CASSPPGETQYF. CDR3 bases: TGCGCCAGCAGCCCGCCCGGGGAGACCCAGTACTTC.

The chain employs TRBV11-2 and TRBJ1-1; TRBD1 matches 8 bases. The junction had 5 bases not matched to a gene; V was cut back by 5 bases and J by 3 bases. The CDR3 loop spans 14 amino acids. Germline lookup yields CDR1 SGHAT and CDR2 FQNNGV. In DNA, the CDR3 is TGTGCCAGCAGCCCGCCGGACAGGGACACTGAAGCTTTCTTT. It encodes CASSPPDRDTEAFF. Together with reference TRBV11-2 and TRBJ1-1, the CDR3 gives the full variable domain: EAGVAQSPRYKIIEKRQSVAFWCNPISGHATLYWYQQILGQGPKLLIQFQNNGVVDDSQLPKDRFSAERLKGVDSTLKIQPAKLEDSAVYLCASSPPDRDTEAFFGQGTRLTVV.

The chain recombines TRBV2 with TRBJ2-7, with D tentatively TRBD2 (6 bases). The germline gives CDR1 SNHLY, CDR2 FYNNEI. The CDR3 has 14 residues. V shed 3 bases and J shed 7 bases, with 16 bases lying between them. CDR3 region: CASSDIRGRGEQYF. The CDR3 DNA reads as TGTGCCAGCAGTGATATCCGGGGGAGAGGGGAGCAGTACTTC.

This chain links TRBV5-1 with TRBJ2-7, with TRBD2 identical over 9 bases. Germline assignment: CDR1 SGHRS and CDR2 YFSETQ. The CDR3 extends over 16 amino acids. V was clipped by 0 bases and J by 0 bases; unmatched bases: 4. The CDR3 loop reads CASSLALAGTSYEQYF. The CDR3 DNA reads TGCGCCAGCAGCTTGGCCCTAGCGGGAACCTCCTACGAGCAGTACTTC.

The chain recombines TRBV14 with TRBJ2-1, with 8 nucleotides matching TRBD1. This CDR3 region has 13 residues. Germline CDR1 reads SGHDN; CDR2 reads FVKESK. The junction had 6 bases not matched to a gene; V was cut back by 3 bases and J by 11 bases. CDR3 amino acids: CASSHGQGTQQFF. For the CDR3, the DNA is TGTGCCAGCAGCCATGGACAGGGAACCCAGCAGTTCTTC.

This sequence joins TRBV12-5 and TRBJ1-2, with D unresolved. Trimming cost V 6 bases and J 1 base, with 12 bases left between them. This CDR3 spans 14 amino acids. From germline, CDR1 is LGHNT and CDR2 FRNRAP. The DNA for the CDR3 is TGTGCTAGTGGGGGCTCAGAGCTTAACTATGGCTACACCTTC. Translated: CASGGSELNYGYTF. Combining the CDR3 with reference TRBV12-5 and TRBJ1-2 gives the whole variable domain DARVTQTPRHKVTEMGQEVTMRCQPILGHNTVFWYRQTMMQGLELLAYFRNRAPLDDSGMPKDRFSAEMPDATLATLKIQPSEPRDSAVYFCASGGSELNYGYTFGSGTRLTVV.

The V call is TRBV4-1, the J call TRBJ2-3; 13 bases match TRBD2. CDR1 is MGHRA and CDR2 is YSYEKL in the germline V gene. The CDR3 extends over 20 amino acids. J was trimmed by 4 bases and V by 0 bases; bases with no gene match: 13. The CDR3 DNA reads as TGCGCCAGCAGCCAAGATTTTGGGACTAGCGGGATCTCAGCGGCAGATACGCAGTATTTT. Translating it yields CASSQDFGTSGISAADTQYF.